This T cell receptor (beta chain) was captured in a study of blood T cells in healthy people across ages. Study-level points and caveats: Diversity estimates from one million T cells were considered underestimates.

Caucasian individuals from Russia who were healthy and aged about 6 to 95 acted as donors. Per sample, extraction of total RNA gave at least 5.5 micrograms in every case. Comment on this clonotype: Its target is unknown.

Between the trimmed V and J ends, which lost 0 bases and 8 bases, there was a span of 13 bases. The CDR3 has 14 amino acids. Germline CDR1 is LGHNA and CDR2 is YSLEER. Primers used in a second PCR of roughly 7 to 12 cycles were a sample-barcoded 5' primer and a J-beta primer mix. Each cDNA molecule carried a tag from a template-switch adaptor that contained 12 random nucleotides. TCRdb itself ran the 5' RACE reads through MiXCR, one entry per CDR3 protein. The sample has fewer than 950,000 distinct CDR3 sequences, under 40% seen once; the top ten hold roughly 13%. Sample: blood. The TCR originated in a man between 18 and 29 years old in good health. The gene calls are TRBV4-3 and TRBJ1-2; D call uncertain. CDR3 sequence reads: CASSQERGVGGYTF. The CDR3 region has the DNA TGCGCCAGCAGCCAAGAACGGGGTGTCGGCGGCTACACCTTC.